The clone carrying this TCR beta chain was seen once. What it binds is unknown. The sample comes from a study of cytomegalovirus exposure and HLA in healthy donors. It was with 60 Vbeta and 13 Jbeta primers that the PCR ran. Some clones are missing from TCRdb's copy, which holds only in-frame ones; the method was immunoSEQ multiplex PCR. The sample has about 150,000 clones, approximately 88% seen once. Whole-study results and caveats: There were 150 to 200 TCR beta chains listed as cytomegalovirus-associated.

This TCR was sampled from a young woman in good health and CMV-seronegative. Sequencing was done on a sample of PBMCs.

The CDR3 sequence: CASSDGYRTGFRYF. The CDR3 DNA reads TGTGCCAGCAGCGACGGATATAGGACAGGTTTTCGGTATTTT. The chain employs TRBV5-4 and TRBJ2-3; 7 positions match TRBD1. Germline V gives CDR1 SGHNT, CDR2 YYREEE (reference sequence). Trimming at V came to 4 bases and at J to 14 bases, leaving 16 bases not matched to a gene. This CDR3 region has 14 residues.